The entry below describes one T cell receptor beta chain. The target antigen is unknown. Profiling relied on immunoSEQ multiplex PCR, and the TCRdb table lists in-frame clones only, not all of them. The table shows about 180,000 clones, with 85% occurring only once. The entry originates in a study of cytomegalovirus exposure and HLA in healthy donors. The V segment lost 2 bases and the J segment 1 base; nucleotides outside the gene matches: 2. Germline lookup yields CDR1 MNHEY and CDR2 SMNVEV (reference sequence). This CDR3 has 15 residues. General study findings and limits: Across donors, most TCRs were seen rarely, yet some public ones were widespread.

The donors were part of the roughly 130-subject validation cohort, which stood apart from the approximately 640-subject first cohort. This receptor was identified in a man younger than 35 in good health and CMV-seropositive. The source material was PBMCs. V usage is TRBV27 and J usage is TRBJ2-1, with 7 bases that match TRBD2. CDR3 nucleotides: TGTGCCAGCAGTTTAACGGGACTATCCTACAATGAGCAGTTCTTC. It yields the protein CASSLTGLSYNEQFF.